Included here is one T cell receptor beta chain sequence, with context. The CDR3 runs to 13 residues. The ends were cut back, 10 bases at V and 1 base at J, with 11 bases in the middle. Germline CDR1 reads MNHNS; CDR2 reads SASEGT. TCRdb fed the RT-PCR reads into MiXCR, producing one record per CDR3 protein. The sample lists 550,000 to 750,000 distinct CDR3 sequences, 12% to 15% occurring once. Sequencing was carried out using memory CD4+ T cells from blood. V gene TRBV6-1 combines with J gene TRBJ2-4; no clear D gene. The TCR sequence derives from a female donor in good health, serving as a healthy control. DNA for the CDR3: TGTGCCACCCTAACGAACGCCAAAAACATTCAGTACTTC. Its translation: CATLTNAKNIQYF.